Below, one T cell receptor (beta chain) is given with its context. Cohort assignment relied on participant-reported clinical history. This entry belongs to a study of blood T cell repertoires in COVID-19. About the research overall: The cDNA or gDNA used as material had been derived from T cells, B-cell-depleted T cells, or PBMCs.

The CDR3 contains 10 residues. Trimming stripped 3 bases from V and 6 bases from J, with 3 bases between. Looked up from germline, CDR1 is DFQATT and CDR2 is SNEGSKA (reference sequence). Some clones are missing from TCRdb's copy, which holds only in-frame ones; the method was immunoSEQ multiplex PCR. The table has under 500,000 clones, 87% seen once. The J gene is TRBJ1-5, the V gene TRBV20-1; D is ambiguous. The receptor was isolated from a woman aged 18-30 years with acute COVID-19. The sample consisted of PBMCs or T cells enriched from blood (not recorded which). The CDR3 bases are TGCAGTGCTAGCTGTCAGCCCCAGCATTTT. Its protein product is CSASCQPQHF.